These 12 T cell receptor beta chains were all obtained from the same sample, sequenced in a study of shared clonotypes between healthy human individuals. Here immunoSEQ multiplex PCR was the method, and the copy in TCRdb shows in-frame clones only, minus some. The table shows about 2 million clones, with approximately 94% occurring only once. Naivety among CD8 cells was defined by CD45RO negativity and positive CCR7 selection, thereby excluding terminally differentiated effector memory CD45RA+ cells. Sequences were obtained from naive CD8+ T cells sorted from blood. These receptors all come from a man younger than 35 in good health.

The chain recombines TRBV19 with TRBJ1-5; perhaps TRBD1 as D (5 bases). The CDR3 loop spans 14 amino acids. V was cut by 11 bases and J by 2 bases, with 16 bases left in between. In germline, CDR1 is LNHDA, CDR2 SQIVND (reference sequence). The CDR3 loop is CAGLGDEGNQPQHF. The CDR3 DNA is TGTGCCGGATTGGGGGACGAGGGCAATCAGCCCCAGCATTTT.

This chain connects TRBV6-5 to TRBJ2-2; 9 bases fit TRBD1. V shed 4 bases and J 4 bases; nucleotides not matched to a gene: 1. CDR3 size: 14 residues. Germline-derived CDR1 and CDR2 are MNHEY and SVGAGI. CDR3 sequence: CASSWDRATGELFF. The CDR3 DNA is TGTGCCAGCAGTTGGGACAGGGCCACCGGGGAGCTGTTTTTT.

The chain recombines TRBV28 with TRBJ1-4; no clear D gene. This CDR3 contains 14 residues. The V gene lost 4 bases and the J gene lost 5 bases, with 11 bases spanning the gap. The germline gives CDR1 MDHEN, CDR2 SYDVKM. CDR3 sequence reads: CASSSWQLNEKLFF. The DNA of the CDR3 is TGTGCCAGCAGTTCGTGGCAGTTAAATGAAAAACTGTTTTTT.

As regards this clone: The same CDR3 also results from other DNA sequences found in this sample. The CDR3 DNA follows: TGTGCCAGCAGTTTATCCGGGTCAAACTATGGCTACACCTTC. Its protein is CASSLSGSNYGYTF. The chain joins TRBV27 to TRBJ1-2, with no clear D. This CDR3 has 14 amino acids. The germline V gene has CDR1 MNHEY and CDR2 SMNVEV (reference sequence). Between the trimmed V and J ends, which lost 0 bases and 2 bases, there was a span of 7 bases.

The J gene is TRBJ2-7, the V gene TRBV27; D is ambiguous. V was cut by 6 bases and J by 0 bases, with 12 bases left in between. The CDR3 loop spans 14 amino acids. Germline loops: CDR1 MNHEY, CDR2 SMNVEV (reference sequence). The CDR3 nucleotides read TGTGCCAGCAGACTAACTCCCATCTCCTACGAGCAGTACTTC. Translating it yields CASRLTPISYEQYF.

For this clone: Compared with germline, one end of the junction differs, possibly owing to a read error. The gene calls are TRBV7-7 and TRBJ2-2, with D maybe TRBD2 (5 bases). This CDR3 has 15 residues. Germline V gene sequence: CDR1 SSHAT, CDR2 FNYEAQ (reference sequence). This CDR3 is CASSLEGGNTGELFF. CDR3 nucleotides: TGTGCTAGCAGCCTAGAAGGAGGTAACACCGGGGAGCTGTTTTTT.

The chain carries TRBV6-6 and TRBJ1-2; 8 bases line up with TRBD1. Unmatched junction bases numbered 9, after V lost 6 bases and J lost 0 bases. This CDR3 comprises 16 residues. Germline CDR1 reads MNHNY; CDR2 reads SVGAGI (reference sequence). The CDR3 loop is CASSHIGQGTNYGYTF. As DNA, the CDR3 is TGTGCCAGCAGCCATATTGGACAGGGAACTAACTATGGCTACACCTTC.

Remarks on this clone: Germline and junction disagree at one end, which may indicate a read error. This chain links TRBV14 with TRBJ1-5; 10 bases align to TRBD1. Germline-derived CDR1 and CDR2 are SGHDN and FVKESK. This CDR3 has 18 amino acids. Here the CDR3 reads CASSHRDRGHYSNQPQHF. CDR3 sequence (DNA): TGTGCTAGCAGCCACCGTGACAGGGGGCATTATAGCAATCAGCCCCAGCATTTT.

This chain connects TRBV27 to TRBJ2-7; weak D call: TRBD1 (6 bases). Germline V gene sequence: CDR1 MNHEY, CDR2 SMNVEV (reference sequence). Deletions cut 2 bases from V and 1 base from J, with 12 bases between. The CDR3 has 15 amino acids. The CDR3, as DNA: TGTGCCAGCAGTTTAGAGCAGGGGCGGTCCTACGAGCAGTACTTC. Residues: CASSLEQGRSYEQYF.

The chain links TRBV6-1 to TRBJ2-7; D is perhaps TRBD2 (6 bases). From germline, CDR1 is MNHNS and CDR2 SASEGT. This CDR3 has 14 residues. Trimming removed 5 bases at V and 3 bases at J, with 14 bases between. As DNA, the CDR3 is TGTGCCAGCAGTAACCGGGACTGGAACTACGAGCAGTACTTC. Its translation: CASSNRDWNYEQYF.

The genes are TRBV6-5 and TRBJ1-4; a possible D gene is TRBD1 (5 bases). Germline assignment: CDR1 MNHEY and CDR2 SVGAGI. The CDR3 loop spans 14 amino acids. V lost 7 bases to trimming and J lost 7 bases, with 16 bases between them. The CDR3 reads CASTSLRGGEKLFF. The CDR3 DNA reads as TGTGCCAGCACCTCCCTGCGGGGGGGTGAAAAACTGTTTTTT.

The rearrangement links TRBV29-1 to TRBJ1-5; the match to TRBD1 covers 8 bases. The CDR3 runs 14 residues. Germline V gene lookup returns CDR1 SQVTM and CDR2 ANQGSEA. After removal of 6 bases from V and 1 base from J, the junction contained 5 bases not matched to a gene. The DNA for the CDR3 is TGCAGCGTCTGGACAGGGACGAGCAATCAGCCCCAGCATTTT. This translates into CSVWTGTSNQPQHF.